The 11 T cell receptor beta chains below were found in one sample sequenced in a study of OX40 agonist ivuxolimab in advanced cancers. Profiling relied on immunoSEQ multiplex PCR, and the TCRdb table lists in-frame clones only, not all of them. The top ten clones hold roughly 3% of a sample with 55,000 to 85,000 clones, about nine tenths of them seen once. Here the sequenced sample was CD4+ or CD8+ T cells sorted from blood, taken in a trial of the OX40 agonist ivuxolimab. The receptor source for this set is an adult with an advanced solid tumor such as melanoma, head and neck, liver or kidney cancer.

V gene TRBV9 combines with J gene TRBJ1-6; D gene uncertain. This CDR3 comprises 12 residues. CDR1 and CDR2 from the germline V gene are SGDLS and YYNGEE. The ends were cut back, 0 bases at V and 7 bases at J, with 2 bases in the middle. In DNA form, the CDR3 reads TGTGCCAGCAGCGTAGCAAATTCACCCCTCCACTTT. Protein sequence: CASSVANSPLHF. The whole variable domain, filled in from reference TRBV9 and TRBJ1-6, reads DSGVTQTPKHLITATGQRVTLRCSPRSGDLSVYWYQQSLDQGLQFLIQYYNGEERAKGNILERFSAQQFPDLHSELNLSSLELGDSALYFCASSVANSPLHFGNGTRLTVT.

J is TRBJ1-6 and V is TRBV5-1; a possible D gene is TRBD1 (5 bases). CDR3 length: 16 residues. The V gene lost 1 base and the J gene lost 8 bases, with 16 bases spanning the gap. Germline-derived CDR1 and CDR2 are SGHRS and YFSETQ. The CDR3 sequence is CASSLSGFGNDSPLHF. DNA for the CDR3: TGCGCCAGCAGCTTGTCAGGGTTTGGGAACGATTCACCCCTCCACTTT. The full variable domain, its missing parts supplied by reference TRBV5-1 and TRBJ1-6, is KAGVTQTPRYLIKTRGQQVTLSCSPISGHRSVSWYQQTPGQGLQFLFEYFSETQRNKGNFPGRFSGRQFSNSRSEMNVSTLELGDSALYLCASSLSGFGNDSPLHFGNGTRLTVT.

This sequence joins TRBV9 and TRBJ1-3; 8 positions agree with TRBD1. The V and J ends lost 2 bases and 3 bases, in that order; junction bases with no gene match: 4. The CDR3 runs to 15 residues. Germline V gives CDR1 SGDLS, CDR2 YYNGEE. CDR3 protein: CASSVWTGSGNTIYF. For the CDR3, the DNA is TGTGCCAGCAGCGTTTGGACAGGGAGTGGAAACACCATATATTTT.

The V and J genes are TRBV30 and TRBJ2-3; 9 nucleotides line up with TRBD1. This CDR3 spans 12 amino acids. V was pared by 1 base and J by 9 bases, with 2 bases of the junction left unmatched. In germline, CDR1 is GTSNPN, CDR2 SVGIG (reference sequence). The CDR3 loop is CAWSGQGGTQYF. CDR3 nucleotides: TGTGCCTGGAGTGGACAGGGGGGGACGCAGTATTTT.

The chain couples TRBV5-1 to TRBJ1-4; the D is unclear. This CDR3 is built from 14 residues. Germline V CDR1 and CDR2: SGHRS, YFSETQ. V was cut by 0 bases and J by 2 bases, with 5 bases left in between. The CDR3 DNA reads as TGCGCCAGCAGCTTGGGGGCGACTAATGAAAAACTGTTTTTT. This codes for CASSLGATNEKLFF. Complete variable domain (other parts from reference TRBV5-1 and TRBJ1-4): KAGVTQTPRYLIKTRGQQVTLSCSPISGHRSVSWYQQTPGQGLQFLFEYFSETQRNKGNFPGRFSGRQFSNSRSEMNVSTLELGDSALYLCASSLGATNEKLFFGSGTQLSVL.

The chain combines TRBV5-1 with TRBJ2-7; 11 bases are a match to TRBD2. Germline V gives CDR1 SGHRS, CDR2 YFSETQ. The V and J ends lost 4 bases and 2 bases, in that order; junction bases with no gene match: 5. The CDR3 length is 15 residues. The CDR3 sequence is CASSGGTSGTYEQYF. CDR3 DNA sequence: TGCGCCAGCAGCGGGGGGACTAGCGGAACCTACGAGCAGTACTTC.

V gene TRBV7-2 combines with J gene TRBJ2-7, with unresolved D. Germline assignment: CDR1 SGHTA and CDR2 FQGNSA. V dropped 1 base and J dropped 3 bases, with 10 bases sitting between them. This CDR3 region has 14 residues. The CDR3 protein is CASSLGKMGYEQYF. DNA for the CDR3: TGTGCCAGCAGCTTAGGAAAGATGGGCTACGAGCAGTACTTC.

This sequence joins TRBV10-3 and TRBJ1-1; unclear D gene. Germline assignment: CDR1 ENHRY and CDR2 SYGVKD. CDR3 length: 14 residues. Deletions cut 0 bases from V and 1 base from J, with 6 bases between. The CDR3 DNA is TGTGCCATCAGTGAGTCAGATCCGAACACTGAAGCTTTCTTT. Translating gives CAISESDPNTEAFF.

This clone has only a few counts. This sample also contains other DNA sequences that code for the same CDR3. The chain carries TRBV28 and TRBJ1-5; perhaps TRBD1 as D (5 bases). Between the trimmed V and J ends, which lost 8 bases and 6 bases, there was a span of 14 bases. This CDR3 is built from 13 residues. Germline assignment: CDR1 MDHEN and CDR2 SYDVKM. The CDR3 DNA is TGTGCCAGCCGAGTGCAGGGAAGTCAGCCCCAGCATTTT. It is translated as CASRVQGSQPQHF.

The chain uses TRBV6-1 and TRBJ1-1; the D gene is possibly TRBD1 (5 bases). Trimming left V 7 bases short and J 4 bases short, with 13 bases between. Germline lookup yields CDR1 MNHNS and CDR2 SASEGT. This CDR3 has 13 amino acids. The CDR3 spells CASTFGGGTEAFF. CDR3 sequence (DNA): TGTGCCAGCACCTTCGGGGGGGGCACTGAAGCTTTCTTT.

The genes are TRBV5-1 and TRBJ1-5, with D maybe TRBD1 (5 bases). This CDR3 comprises 15 residues. V was shortened by 4 bases and J by 5 bases, with 16 bases between the two germline ends. The germline CDR1 and CDR2 sequences are SGHRS and YFSETQ. CDR3 residues: CASSPTGVRDQPQHF. CDR3 bases: TGCGCCAGCAGCCCGACGGGGGTTAGGGATCAGCCCCAGCATTTT. Based on the CDR3 plus reference TRBV5-1 and TRBJ1-5, the full variable domain is KAGVTQTPRYLIKTRGQQVTLSCSPISGHRSVSWYQQTPGQGLQFLFEYFSETQRNKGNFPGRFSGRQFSNSRSEMNVSTLELGDSALYLCASSPTGVRDQPQHFGDGTRLSIL.